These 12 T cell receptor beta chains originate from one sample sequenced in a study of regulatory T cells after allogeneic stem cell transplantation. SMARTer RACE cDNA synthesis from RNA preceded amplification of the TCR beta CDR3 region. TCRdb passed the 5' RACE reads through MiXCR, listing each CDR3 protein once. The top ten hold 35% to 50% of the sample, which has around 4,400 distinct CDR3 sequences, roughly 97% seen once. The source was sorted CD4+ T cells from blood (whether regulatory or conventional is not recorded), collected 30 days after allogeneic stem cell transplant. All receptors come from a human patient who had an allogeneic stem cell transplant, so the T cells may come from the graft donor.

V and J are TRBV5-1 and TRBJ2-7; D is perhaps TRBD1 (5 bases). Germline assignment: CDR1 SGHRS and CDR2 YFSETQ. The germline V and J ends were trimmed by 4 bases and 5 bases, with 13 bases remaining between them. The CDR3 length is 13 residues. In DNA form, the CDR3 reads TGCGCCAGCAGCGCCAGGGTGGTTGACGAGCAGTACTTC. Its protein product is CASSARVVDEQYF. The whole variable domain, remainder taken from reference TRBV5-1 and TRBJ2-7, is KAGVTQTPRYLIKTRGQQVTLSCSPISGHRSVSWYQQTPGQGLQFLFEYFSETQRNKGNFPGRFSGRQFSNSRSEMNVSTLELGDSALYLCASSARVVDEQYFGPGTRLTVT.

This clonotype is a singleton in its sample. CDR3 DNA: TGCAGTGCTTGGAGCGGAGGCCAAGAGACCCAGTACTTC. This encodes CSAWSGGQETQYF. The rearrangement links TRBV20-1 to TRBJ2-5; D might be TRBD2 (5 bases). CDR3 length: 13 amino acids. Deletions cut 5 bases from V and 1 base from J, with 11 bases between. CDR1 DFQATT and CDR2 SNEGSKA come from the germline V gene (reference sequence).

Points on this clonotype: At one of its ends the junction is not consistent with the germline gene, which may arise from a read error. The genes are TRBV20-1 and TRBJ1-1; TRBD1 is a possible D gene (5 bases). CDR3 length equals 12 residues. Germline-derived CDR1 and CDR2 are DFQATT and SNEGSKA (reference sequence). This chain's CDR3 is CSARAGANEDFF. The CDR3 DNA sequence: TGCAGTGCACGCGCCGGGGCGAATGAAGATTTCTTC.

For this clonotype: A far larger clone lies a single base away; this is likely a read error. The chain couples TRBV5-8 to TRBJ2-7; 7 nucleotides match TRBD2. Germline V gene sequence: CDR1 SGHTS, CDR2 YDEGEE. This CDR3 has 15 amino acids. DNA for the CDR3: TGCGCCAGCAGCTTGCTAGCGGTATCCATGTACGAGCAGTACTTC. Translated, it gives CASSLLAVSMYEQYF.

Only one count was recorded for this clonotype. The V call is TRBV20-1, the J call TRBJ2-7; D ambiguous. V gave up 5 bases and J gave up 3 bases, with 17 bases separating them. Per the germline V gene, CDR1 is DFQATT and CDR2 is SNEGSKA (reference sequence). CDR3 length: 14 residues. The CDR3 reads CSADGPVRIYEQYF. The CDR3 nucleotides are TGCAGTGCTGACGGCCCTGTACGGATCTACGAGCAGTACTTC.

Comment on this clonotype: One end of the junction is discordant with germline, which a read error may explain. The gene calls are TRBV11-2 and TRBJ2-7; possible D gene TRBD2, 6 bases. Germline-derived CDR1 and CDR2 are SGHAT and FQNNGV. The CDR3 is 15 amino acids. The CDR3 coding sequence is TGCGGCAGCAGCTTAGCAGGAGGGGCAGACTACGAGCAGTACTTC. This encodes CGSSLAGGADYEQYF.

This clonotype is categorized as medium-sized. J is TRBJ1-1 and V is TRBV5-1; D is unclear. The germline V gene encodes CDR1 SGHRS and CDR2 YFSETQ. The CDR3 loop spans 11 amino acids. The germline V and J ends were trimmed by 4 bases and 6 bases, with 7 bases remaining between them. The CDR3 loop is CASSQESEAFF. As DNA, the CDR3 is TGCGCCAGCAGCCAAGAATCTGAAGCTTTCTTT.

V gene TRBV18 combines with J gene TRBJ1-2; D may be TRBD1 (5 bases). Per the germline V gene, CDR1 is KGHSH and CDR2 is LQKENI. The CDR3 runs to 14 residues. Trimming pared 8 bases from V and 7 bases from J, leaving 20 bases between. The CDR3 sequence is CASTSWDGGTGYTF. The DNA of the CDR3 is TGTGCCAGCACCTCCTGGGACGGGGGGACTGGCTACACCTTC.

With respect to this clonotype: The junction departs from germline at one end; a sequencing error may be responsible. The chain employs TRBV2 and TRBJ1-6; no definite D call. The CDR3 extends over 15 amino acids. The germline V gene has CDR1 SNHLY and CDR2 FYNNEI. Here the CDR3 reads CAASPMSTYNPPLRF. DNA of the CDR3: TGTGCCGCCAGTCCTATGAGCACATATAATCCACCCCTCCGCTTT.

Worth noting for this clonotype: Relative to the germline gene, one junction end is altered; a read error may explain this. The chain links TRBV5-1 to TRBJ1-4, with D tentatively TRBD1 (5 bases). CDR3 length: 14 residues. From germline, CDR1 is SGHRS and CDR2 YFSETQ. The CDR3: CASSCGTSNEKLFF. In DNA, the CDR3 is TGCGCCAGCAGCTGCGGGACGTCTAATGAAAAGCTGTTTTTT.

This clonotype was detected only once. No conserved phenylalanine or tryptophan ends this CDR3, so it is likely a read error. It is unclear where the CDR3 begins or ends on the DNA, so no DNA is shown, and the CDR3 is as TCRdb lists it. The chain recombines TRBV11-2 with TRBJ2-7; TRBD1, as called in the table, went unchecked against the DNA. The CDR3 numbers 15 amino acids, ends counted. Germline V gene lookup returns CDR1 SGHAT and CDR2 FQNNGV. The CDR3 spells CASSLAPGAPYDQHC.

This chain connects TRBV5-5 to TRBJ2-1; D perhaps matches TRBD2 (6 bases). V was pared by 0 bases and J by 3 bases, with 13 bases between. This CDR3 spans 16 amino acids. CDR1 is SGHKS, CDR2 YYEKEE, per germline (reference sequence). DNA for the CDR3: TGTGCCAGCAGCTTGGTCGCGCGGGGACGCTACAATGAGCAGTTCTTC. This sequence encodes CASSLVARGRYNEQFF.